This TCR beta chain was documented in a study of human versus mouse CDR3 diversity and MHC coevolution. At the level of the study: Reportedly, immunoSEQ detects one in 200,000 T cells with minimized PCR bias.

The CDR3 length is 13 residues. Germline CDR1 SGHRS, CDR2 YFSETQ. V dropped 5 bases and J dropped 5 bases, with 11 bases sitting between them. This table comes from immunoSEQ multiplex PCR, and its TCRdb copy is limited to in-frame clones, with some not included. The data contain 75,000 to 90,000 clones, around 95% of them singletons. The sample consisted of naive CD4+ T cells from blood. This sample's subset: CD45RO-negative CD62L-positive naive CD4 T cells. This receptor was identified in a person aged 25 to 75 in good health. This rearrangement joins TRBV5-1 to TRBJ2-1; tentative D call: TRBD2 (6 bases). The CDR3 nucleotides are TGCGCCAGCAGACTAGCAACCGACAATGAGCAGTTCTTC. Translated: CASRLATDNEQFF.